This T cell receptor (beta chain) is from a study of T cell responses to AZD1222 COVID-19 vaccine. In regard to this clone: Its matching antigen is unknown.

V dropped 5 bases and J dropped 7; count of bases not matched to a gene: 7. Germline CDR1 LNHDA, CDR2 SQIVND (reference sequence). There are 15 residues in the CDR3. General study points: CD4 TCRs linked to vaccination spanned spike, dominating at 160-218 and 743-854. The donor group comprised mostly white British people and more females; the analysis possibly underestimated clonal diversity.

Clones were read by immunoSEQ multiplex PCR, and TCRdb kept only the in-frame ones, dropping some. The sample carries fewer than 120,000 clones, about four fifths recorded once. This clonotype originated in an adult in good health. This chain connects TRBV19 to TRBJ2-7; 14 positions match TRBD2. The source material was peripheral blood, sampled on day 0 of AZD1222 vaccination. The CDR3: CASSAGTSGRWEQYF. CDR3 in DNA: TGTGCCAGTAGTGCAGGGACTAGCGGGAGATGGGAGCAGTACTTC.